Presented here are 23 T cell receptor beta chains from one specimen sequenced in a study of blood T cell repertoires in COVID-19 (dated by TCRdb to between 2020 and 2021). To prepare the library, the immunoSEQ multiplex PCR assay was applied. TCRdb obtained this table from immuneACCESS and retained in-frame rearrangements with V and J assigned. These tables miss some clones; where compared with another copy, unresolved V genes account for less than half of the shortfall, and the remainder is unexplained. In all, the sample holds about 94,000 clones, and about 87% of those were seen once. Around 7.4% of the sample lies in the top ten. The sequenced material came from peripheral blood. These receptors were obtained from a human donor with acute or convalescent COVID-19. The donor label of this sample is uncertain.

This clone was seen only once. The chain is built from TRBV6-6 and TRBJ1-6, with 7 nucleotides matching TRBD1. Germline-derived CDR1 and CDR2 are MNHNY and SVGAGI (reference sequence). CDR3 length: 20 amino acids. With 6 bases clipped from V and 0 bases from J, the junction kept 17 bases outside the gene matches. The CDR3 here is CASSLEGAGMLSSYNSPLHF. CDR3 in DNA: TGTGCCAGCAGCCTTGAGGGGGCGGGCATGCTCAGCTCCTATAATTCACCCCTCCACTTT.

V is TRBV9 and J is TRBJ1-6, with 9 bases lining up with TRBD1. With 3 bases clipped from V and 8 bases from J, the junction kept 12 bases outside the gene matches. In germline, CDR1 is SGDLS, CDR2 YYNGEE. The CDR3 spans 17 residues. In DNA, the CDR3 is TGTGCCAGCAGCGCCCAAACAGGGGGCCGGTTCGATTCACCCCTCCACTTT. It is translated as CASSAQTGGRFDSPLHF. Full variable domain (missing parts from reference TRBV9 and TRBJ1-6): DSGVTQTPKHLITATGQRVTLRCSPRSGDLSVYWYQQSLDQGLQFLIQYYNGEERAKGNILERFSAQQFPDLHSELNLSSLELGDSALYFCASSAQTGGRFDSPLHFGNGTRLTVT.

The chain has TRBV6-5 and TRBJ2-3, with 11 bases identical to TRBD2. V shed 0 bases and J 5 bases; nucleotides not matched to a gene: 1. The CDR3 is 15 residues long. The germline V gene has CDR1 MNHEY and CDR2 SVGAGI. The CDR3 here is CASSYSGTSGDTQYF. In DNA form, the CDR3 reads TGTGCCAGCAGTTACTCTGGGACTAGCGGAGATACGCAGTATTTT.

The chain is built from TRBV4-3 and TRBJ1-2; TRBD1 aligns across 9 bases. Trimming cost V 4 bases and J 8 bases; bases outside gene matches: 11. The CDR3 consists of 15 residues. The germline gives CDR1 LGHNA, CDR2 YSLEER. The DNA of the CDR3 is TGCGCCAGCAGCCCTTCGACACAGGGGGCTGGAGGCTACACCTTC. It translates to CASSPSTQGAGGYTF.

The chain employs TRBV5-8 and TRBJ1-6, with TRBD1 identical over 7 bases. The V segment lost 3 bases and the J segment 9 bases; nucleotides outside the gene matches: 12. The CDR3 runs to 16 residues. From germline, CDR1 is SGHTS and CDR2 YDEGEE. The CDR3 loop is CASSSIRTGGPSPLHF. DNA of the CDR3: TGTGCCAGCAGCTCAATTCGGACAGGAGGCCCTTCACCCCTCCACTTT.

This chain links TRBV6-5 with TRBJ1-1; 10 bases are a match to TRBD1. V shed 6 bases and J 11 bases; nucleotides not matched to a gene: 6. The CDR3 extends over 12 amino acids. CDR1 and CDR2 from the germline V gene are MNHEY and SVGAGI. The CDR3: CASSRTGGSAFF. CDR3 nucleotides: TGTGCCAGCAGCCGGACAGGGGGTTCGGCTTTCTTT.

The genes are TRBV24-1 and TRBJ1-2, with 7 nucleotides matching TRBD1. J lost 2 bases, V lost 5 bases, and 1 base had no gene match. Germline assignment: CDR1 KGHDR and CDR2 SFDVKD. The CDR3 is 13 amino acids. The CDR3 here is CATSAQGNYGYTF. In DNA, the CDR3 is TGTGCCACCAGTGCACAGGGGAACTATGGCTACACCTTC.

This sequence joins TRBV10-3 and TRBJ1-1; TRBD1 aligns across 7 bases. Germline CDR1 ENHRY, CDR2 SYGVKD. This CDR3 contains 15 residues. With 4 bases clipped from V and 1 base from J, the junction kept 6 bases outside the gene matches. CDR3 sequence: CAISVGQPGNTEAFF. CDR3 sequence (DNA): TGTGCCATCAGTGTGGGACAGCCGGGGAACACTGAAGCTTTCTTT.

The chain joins TRBV5-1 to TRBJ2-2; possible D gene TRBD1, 5 bases. The CDR3 consists of 14 residues. The germline CDR1 and CDR2 sequences are SGHRS and YFSETQ. V shed 0 bases and J shed 7 bases, with 10 bases lying between them. The CDR3 region has the DNA TGCGCCAGCAGCTTGGATCAGGGCGGCGGGGAGCTGTTTTTT. Translating it yields CASSLDQGGGELFF. Filled out from reference TRBV5-1 and TRBJ2-2, the complete variable domain reads KAGVTQTPRYLIKTRGQQVTLSCSPISGHRSVSWYQQTPGQGLQFLFEYFSETQRNKGNFPGRFSGRQFSNSRSEMNVSTLELGDSALYLCASSLDQGGGELFFGEGSRLTVL.

This clone appeared a few times. Additional DNA sequences in this sample encode the identical CDR3. The chain links TRBV27 to TRBJ1-6, with D maybe TRBD1 (5 bases). V was pared by 5 bases and J by 7 bases, with 12 bases between. The germline CDR1 and CDR2 sequences are MNHEY and SMNVEV (reference sequence). This CDR3 has 14 residues. The CDR3 reads CASSPDRGNSPLHF. CDR3 nucleotides: TGTGCCAGCAGTCCTGACAGAGGAAATTCACCCCTCCACTTT.

The V call is TRBV30, the J call TRBJ1-4; D remains unclear. V shed 3 bases and J shed 0 bases, with 17 bases lying between them. The length of the CDR3 is 17 residues. CDR1 is GTSNPN and CDR2 is SVGIG in the germline V gene (reference sequence). CDR3 in DNA: TGTGCCTGGAGCGATGACGGCCGACTTCCAACTAATGAAAAACTGTTTTTT. It encodes CAWSDDGRLPTNEKLFF.

The genes are TRBV30 and TRBJ2-3, with a weak D call TRBD1 (7 bases). V dropped 6 bases and J dropped 2 bases, with 12 bases sitting between them. Germline V gene sequence: CDR1 GTSNPN, CDR2 SVGIG (reference sequence). CDR3 length equals 13 residues. CDR3 amino acids: CACRGASTDTQYF. The CDR3 DNA sequence: TGTGCCTGCAGGGGGGCCTCCACAGATACGCAGTATTTT.

This clone was found once. The chain recombines TRBV11-2 with TRBJ1-3, with 10 bases that match TRBD1. V dropped 0 bases and J dropped 0; count of bases not matched to a gene: 2. CDR1 and CDR2 from the germline V gene are SGHAT and FQNNGV. The CDR3 length is 17 residues. The CDR3 DNA reads TGTGCCAGCAGCTTAGAGAGGACAGGGGGCTCTGGAAACACCATATATTTT. This encodes CASSLERTGGSGNTIYF.

The rearrangement links TRBV5-1 to TRBJ1-1; D is undetermined. Germline assignment: CDR1 SGHRS and CDR2 YFSETQ. The CDR3 has 13 residues. Trimming cost V 3 bases and J 4 bases, with 10 bases left between them. CDR3 amino acids: CASSWAGPTEAFF. CDR3 DNA: TGCGCCAGCAGCTGGGCGGGCCCCACTGAAGCTTTCTTT. Combining the CDR3 with reference TRBV5-1 and TRBJ1-1 gives the whole variable domain KAGVTQTPRYLIKTRGQQVTLSCSPISGHRSVSWYQQTPGQGLQFLFEYFSETQRNKGNFPGRFSGRQFSNSRSEMNVSTLELGDSALYLCASSWAGPTEAFFGQGTRLTVV.

The chain carries TRBV2 and TRBJ2-5, with D perhaps TRBD1 (5 bases). CDR3 size: 14 residues. Deletions cut 6 bases from V and 2 bases from J, with 13 bases between. Germline lookup yields CDR1 SNHLY and CDR2 FYNNEI. CDR3 loop: CASRETGSQETQYF. CDR3 coding DNA: TGTGCCAGCAGGGAAACAGGTTCTCAAGAGACCCAGTACTTC.

The chain has TRBV5-4 and TRBJ1-2; D unclear. Germline V gene lookup returns CDR1 SGHNT and CDR2 YYREEE (reference sequence). V was shortened by 2 bases and J by 6 bases, with 11 bases between the two germline ends. The CDR3 is 13 residues long. The CDR3 DNA is TGTGCCAGCAGCTTTACGAGCGTCCATGGCTACACCTTC. This translates into CASSFTSVHGYTF.

J is TRBJ1-3 and V is TRBV5-1, with D perhaps TRBD1 (5 bases). The CDR3 covers 17 residues. Per germline, CDR1 SGHRS and CDR2 YFSETQ. Deletions cut 0 bases from V and 4 bases from J, with 17 bases between. CDR3: CASSLAGRTNEGNTIYF. DNA of the CDR3: TGCGCCAGCAGCTTGGCCGGGAGGACAAACGAAGGAAACACCATATATTTT.

The chain carries TRBV2 and TRBJ2-7; unclear D gene. The CDR3 is 15 amino acids. Germline CDR1 reads SNHLY; CDR2 reads FYNNEI. V lost 1 base and J 0 bases, leaving 10 bases between the germline ends. CDR3 sequence (DNA): TGTGCCAGCAGTGAAGACTCCCTGAGCTCCTACGAGCAGTACTTC. Its protein product is CASSEDSLSSYEQYF.

This clone was recorded once. The J gene is TRBJ1-2, the V gene TRBV10-3, with no clear D. Per the germline V gene, CDR1 is ENHRY and CDR2 is SYGVKD. Trimming left V 4 bases short and J 0 bases short, with 6 bases between. This CDR3 comprises 13 residues. The CDR3 region is CAISVDTNYGYTF. In DNA, the CDR3 is TGTGCCATCAGTGTCGACACTAACTATGGCTACACCTTC.

The chain uses TRBV6-1 and TRBJ1-1; no firm D call. Germline values: CDR1 MNHNS, CDR2 SASEGT. The CDR3 contains 15 residues. Trimming shortened V by 2 bases and J by 0 bases, and 10 bases separated the two germline ends. The CDR3, as DNA: TGTGCCAGCAGTGAAAACGGAGCTATGAACACTGAAGCTTTCTTT. Translated: CASSENGAMNTEAFF.

The chain links TRBV6-1 to TRBJ2-2, with D possibly being TRBD2 (6 bases). V lost 0 bases and J lost 6, with 8 bases in between. The germline V gene encodes CDR1 MNHNS and CDR2 SASEGT. CDR3 length: 14 residues. The CDR3 nucleotides are TGTGCCAGCAGTGAAGCAGGGGACTCCGGGGAGCTGTTTTTT. Translating gives CASSEAGDSGELFF.

The genes are TRBV2 and TRBJ1-3; perhaps TRBD1 as D (5 bases). This CDR3 has 15 amino acids. Trimming left V 6 bases short and J 0 bases short, with 12 bases between. Germline lookup yields CDR1 SNHLY and CDR2 FYNNEI. CDR3 DNA sequence: TGTGCCAGCAGGGTGACAGTTATCTCTGGAAACACCATATATTTT. Translation gives CASRVTVISGNTIYF.

The V gene is TRBV4-1, the J gene TRBJ2-5; the match to TRBD2 covers 8 bases. The CDR3 contains 15 residues. The germline V gene encodes CDR1 MGHRA and CDR2 YSYEKL. The V and J ends lost 5 bases and 2 bases, in that order; junction bases with no gene match: 7. The CDR3 loop is CASSARLAPQETQYF. For the CDR3, the DNA is TGCGCCAGCAGCGCCCGACTAGCGCCACAAGAGACCCAGTACTTC.